This entry lists 24 T cell receptor beta chains sequenced from one sample in a study of blood T cell repertoires in COVID-19. TCRdb keeps only in-frame clones here, not all; method: immunoSEQ multiplex PCR. The sample lists around 30,000 clones, 92% occurring once. Material: peripheral blood. Receptor source: a middle-aged man with active COVID-19.

The chain is built from TRBV10-1 and TRBJ2-7; the match to TRBD2 covers 8 bases. This CDR3 contains 13 residues. Unmatched junction bases numbered 8, after V lost 6 bases and J lost 7 bases. CDR1 and CDR2 from the germline V gene are WNHNN and SYGVQD (reference sequence). CDR3 nucleotide sequence: TGCGCCAGCAGCCCCGGACTAGCAGGGGAGCAGTACTTC. Translating it yields CASSPGLAGEQYF.

The V and J genes are TRBV5-1 and TRBJ2-3; 10 bases agree with TRBD2. The CDR3 has 15 amino acids. The germline V gene encodes CDR1 SGHRS and CDR2 YFSETQ. V was pared by 2 bases and J by 0 bases, with 0 bases of the junction left unmatched. The CDR3 protein is CASSFSGGSTDTQYF. The CDR3 DNA follows: TGCGCCAGCAGCTTTAGCGGGGGGAGCACAGATACGCAGTATTTT.

V gene TRBV30 combines with J gene TRBJ2-7; D perhaps matches TRBD2 (5 bases). The CDR3 extends over 15 amino acids. V dropped 1 base and J dropped 3 bases, with 16 bases sitting between them. Germline CDR1 and CDR2: GTSNPN and SVGIG (reference sequence). The DNA of the CDR3 is TGTGCCTGGAGTGGACCCCTTCGGGGTTACTACGAGCAGTACTTC. This encodes CAWSGPLRGYYEQYF.

The chain links TRBV2 to TRBJ2-3; D gene ambiguous. The CDR3 runs to 13 residues. Per germline, CDR1 SNHLY and CDR2 FYNNEI. V lost 2 bases to trimming and J lost 3 bases, with 6 bases between them. CDR3 nucleotide sequence: TGTGCCAGCAGTGAAATGGAGACAGATACGCAGTATTTT. Translation: CASSEMETDTQYF.

The chain employs TRBV19 and TRBJ2-6; tentatively, D is TRBD1 (5 bases). V shed 2 bases and J shed 1 base, with 15 bases lying between them. The CDR3 contains 18 residues. Per germline, CDR1 LNHDA and CDR2 SQIVND (reference sequence). The CDR3 DNA follows: TGTGCCAGTAGTATACCGGCAGGGCTCAGGTCTGGGGCCAACGTCCTGACTTTC. It encodes CASSIPAGLRSGANVLTF.

V is TRBV5-4 and J is TRBJ2-1; D gene unclear. The CDR3 consists of 15 residues. Germline V gene lookup returns CDR1 SGHNT and CDR2 YYREEE (reference sequence). The V end was cut by 4 bases, the J end by 0 bases, with 11 bases between. CDR3 nucleotide sequence: TGTGCCAGCAGCGGAGACGGAAACTCCTACAATGAGCAGTTCTTC. It is translated as CASSGDGNSYNEQFF.

The chain links TRBV5-1 to TRBJ2-4; no clear D. Germline lookup yields CDR1 SGHRS and CDR2 YFSETQ. This CDR3 has 17 residues. V lost 4 bases to trimming and J lost 6 bases, with 23 bases between them. CDR3 DNA sequence: TGCGCCAGCAGCGAAACCCGTCGTCCATCCTCCGGAAACATTCAGTACTTC. Protein sequence: CASSETRRPSSGNIQYF.

V usage is TRBV27 and J usage is TRBJ2-7, with D possibly matching TRBD2 (6 bases). Germline V gives CDR1 MNHEY, CDR2 SMNVEV (reference sequence). The CDR3 covers 16 residues. Trimming removed 5 bases from V and 4 bases from J, with 21 bases in between. This CDR3 reads CASSLTTSPGFYEQYF. In DNA, the CDR3 is TGTGCCAGCAGTCTCACAACTAGCCCGGGTTTTTACGAGCAGTACTTC.

The V gene is TRBV6-1, the J gene TRBJ2-1, with D perhaps matching TRBD1 (7 bases). The CDR3 is 16 residues long. Germline V CDR1 and CDR2: MNHNS, SASEGT. Trimming shortened V by 3 bases and J by 6 bases, and 18 bases separated the two germline ends. CDR3 nucleotides: TGTGCCAGCAGTGATGGAGGGGGCCCCAACTCCAATGAGCAGTTCTTC. Its protein is CASSDGGGPNSNEQFF.

The chain combines TRBV3-1 (or the pseudogene TRBV3-2) with TRBJ2-1, with D tentatively TRBD2 (5 bases). V was clipped by 3 bases and J by 16 bases, with 22 bases between them. The CDR3 spans 14 residues. Per the germline V gene, CDR1 is LGHDT and CDR2 is YNNKEL (reference sequence). CDR3 in DNA: TGTGCCAGCAGCCACTCCGCGTTGCGACTAACCTTATTCTTC. This codes for CASSHSALRLTLFF.

The chain links TRBV6-5 to TRBJ2-7; 7 bases line up with TRBD1. V shed 6 bases and J 2 bases; nucleotides not matched to a gene: 7. The germline CDR1 and CDR2 sequences are MNHEY and SVGAGI. This CDR3 contains 14 residues. Here the CDR3 DNA reads TGTGCCAGCAGCACTTCCGGGACAGCCTACGAGCAGTACTTC. Its protein product is CASSTSGTAYEQYF.

V is TRBV11-3 and J is TRBJ2-3; D unclear. V was clipped by 0 bases and J by 2 bases, with 3 bases between them. CDR1 SGHNT and CDR2 YENEEA come from the germline V gene. The CDR3 covers 13 residues. CDR3 in amino acids: CASSLDVTDTQYF. The CDR3 DNA reads as TGTGCCAGCAGCTTAGACGTCACAGATACGCAGTATTTT.

CDR3 nucleotide sequence: TGTGCCAGCAGCTGGACAGTTGGACAGCCCCAGCATTTT. It is translated as CASSWTVGQPQHF. The V call is TRBV12-3 or TRBV12-4, the J call TRBJ1-5; D perhaps matches TRBD1 (6 bases). V lost 6 bases to trimming and J lost 7 bases, with 13 bases between them. The CDR3 consists of 13 residues.

The count of this clone is one. V gene TRBV11-2 combines with J gene TRBJ1-1; 7 positions match TRBD1. This CDR3 comprises 15 residues. CDR1 and CDR2 (germline): SGHAT, FQNNGV. Trimming at V came to 5 bases and at J to 1 base, leaving 7 bases not matched to a gene. DNA of the CDR3: TGTGCCAGCAGCCTCAGGACAGGCAGGAACACTGAAGCTTTCTTT. Translated: CASSLRTGRNTEAFF. The full variable domain, completed using reference TRBV11-2 and TRBJ1-1, is EAGVAQSPRYKIIEKRQSVAFWCNPISGHATLYWYQQILGQGPKLLIQFQNNGVVDDSQLPKDRFSAERLKGVDSTLKIQPAKLEDSAVYLCASSLRTGRNTEAFFGQGTRLTVV.

The chain employs TRBV6-6 and TRBJ2-2; TRBD2 is a possible D gene (5 bases). The germline V and J ends were trimmed by 5 bases and 3 bases, with 22 bases remaining between them. There are 18 residues in the CDR3. The germline V gene has CDR1 MNHNY and CDR2 SVGAGI (reference sequence). The CDR3, as DNA: TGTGCCAGCAGTCACGGTGAGGGAAGCGCGGAACACACCGGGGAGCTGTTTTTT. This codes for CASSHGEGSAEHTGELFF.

V gene TRBV6-5 combines with J gene TRBJ1-1, with 7 bases fitting TRBD1. Germline V CDR1 and CDR2: MNHEY, SVGAGI. This CDR3 is 13 amino acids long. V lost 6 bases, J lost 7 bases, and 8 bases stayed unmatched. The CDR3 spells CASRTTGVLEAFF. The CDR3 region has the DNA TGTGCCAGCAGGACAACAGGGGTGCTTGAAGCTTTCTTT.

The chain links TRBV2 to TRBJ2-5; 14 positions match TRBD2. CDR1 SNHLY and CDR2 FYNNEI come from the germline V gene. The CDR3 is 16 amino acids. The V and J ends lost 3 bases and 4 bases, in that order; junction bases with no gene match: 4. CDR3 nucleotide sequence: TGTGCCAGCAGTGAGCTGGGACTAGCGGGAGTAGAGACCCAGTACTTC. Residues: CASSELGLAGVETQYF.

The chain employs TRBV7-2 and TRBJ1-1; D is ambiguous. Germline assignment: CDR1 SGHTA and CDR2 FQGNSA. CDR3 size: 14 residues. The V gene lost 1 base and the J gene lost 6 bases, with 12 bases spanning the gap. Here the CDR3 DNA reads TGTGCCAGCAGCTTAGGGCTGTCGGGAGCTGAAGCTTTCTTT. This sequence encodes CASSLGLSGAEAFF.

V gene TRBV28 combines with J gene TRBJ2-1; 8 bases map to TRBD2. This CDR3 has 16 residues. V lost 5 bases to trimming and J lost 3 bases; unmatched junction nucleotides: 9. CDR1 is MDHEN, CDR2 SYDVKM, per germline. The CDR3 DNA sequence: TGTGCCAGCAGTCGAAAAGCGGGAGATCTCTACAATGAGCAGTTCTTC. Its protein is CASSRKAGDLYNEQFF.

V gene TRBV3-1 (or the pseudogene TRBV3-2) combines with J gene TRBJ2-2; 7 positions agree with TRBD1. Looked up from germline, CDR1 is LGHDT and CDR2 is YNNKEL (reference sequence). The CDR3 spans 17 residues. V dropped 5 bases and J dropped 7; count of bases not matched to a gene: 16. Here the CDR3 reads CASSYEIAKQGIGELFF. DNA of the CDR3: TGTGCCAGCAGCTACGAAATCGCCAAACAGGGGATCGGGGAGCTGTTTTTT.

The rearrangement links TRBV12-5 to TRBJ2-7; possibly TRBD1 for D (5 bases). The CDR3 totals 16 residues. The germline V gene encodes CDR1 LGHNT and CDR2 FRNRAP. V lost 0 bases to trimming and J lost 4 bases, with 16 bases between them. CDR3 coding DNA: TGTGCTAGTGGTTTGGTACAAGAAGGGGCAGTATACGAGCAGTACTTC. Translation gives CASGLVQEGAVYEQYF.

V is TRBV5-1 and J is TRBJ2-1; 7 positions match TRBD2. The CDR3 loop spans 16 amino acids. Germline assignment: CDR1 SGHRS and CDR2 YFSETQ. V was pared by 2 bases and J by 2 bases, with 7 bases of the junction left unmatched. Written as DNA, the CDR3 is TGCGCCAGCAGCTTTTCTGGGAGGGCCCCCTACAATGAGCAGTTCTTC. The encoded protein is CASSFSGRAPYNEQFF.

The chain has TRBV27 and TRBJ2-5, with 8 bases fitting TRBD1. Germline loops: CDR1 MNHEY, CDR2 SMNVEV (reference sequence). The CDR3 is 15 amino acids. V was pared by 5 bases and J by 5 bases, with 10 bases of the junction left unmatched. The CDR3 here is CASSIDTGGRETQYF. CDR3 coding DNA: TGTGCCAGCAGTATAGATACAGGGGGTCGGGAGACCCAGTACTTC.

Only one count was recorded for this clone. CDR3 bases: TGTGCCAGCAGCGTAGGTCGAGCGGGAGGGCAGGGGACCCAGTACTTC. Its protein is CASSVGRAGGQGTQYF. The chain couples TRBV9 to TRBJ2-5; 10 bases line up with TRBD2. V was clipped by 0 bases and J by 7 bases; unmatched bases: 9. Germline V gene data show CDR1 as SGDLS and CDR2 as YYNGEE. The CDR3 has 16 amino acids.